This TCR beta chain was obtained from a study of spatial heterogeneity in lung cancer. TCRdb itself ran the 5' RACE reads through MiXCR, one entry per CDR3 protein. The repertoire has approximately 7,700 distinct CDR3 sequences, about 8.8% of them found once; the top ten carry approximately 25%. Stated time point: sample taken at primary tumor resection. Sequencing covered unsorted whole RNA taken from tumor, nontumor lung or frozen PBMC. This clonotype was observed at least ten times. Relative to the germline gene, one junction end is altered; a read error may explain this. The CDR3 loop spans 17 amino acids. CDR1 is SSHAT and CDR2 is FNYEAQ in the germline V gene (reference sequence).

This sequence was found in a male donor with early-stage non-small cell lung cancer. The V and J genes are TRBV7-7 and TRBJ1-1, with a possible D match to TRBD1 (5 bases). The sequencing used normal lung tissue next to the tumor, collected at surgery. The CDR3 loop is CASSSPDRFRGDTEAFF. The CDR3 nucleotides are TGTGCTAGCAGCTCGCCTGACAGATTCCGAGGGGACACTGAAGCTTTCTTT.